This T cell receptor beta chain was sequenced for a study of blood T cell repertoires in COVID-19. About the study: Acute-phase and convalescent COVID-19 samples originated in the United States, Italy and Spain. PBMCs, B-cell-depleted T cells, or T cells provided the cDNA or gDNA that made up the material.

Original handling: From reference gene primer amplification, estimates of nucleated cell counts were derived. TCRdb's table, derived via immunoSEQ multiplex PCR, lists solely in-frame clones and lacks some. The DNA gave D and trimming, while V, J and clone size come from that table. The data contain about 150,000 clones, about 80% of them seen just once; the ten biggest clones take up 0.5% to 0.65%. Trimming stripped 0 bases from V and 7 bases from J, with 10 bases between. This CDR3 contains 14 residues. Germline values: CDR1 ENHRY, CDR2 SYGVKD. This chain connects TRBV10-3 to TRBJ2-4, with D maybe TRBD2 (5 bases). The origin of this receptor is a man aged 55 to 70 with acute or convalescent COVID-19. The sequenced sample was peripheral blood. The CDR3 loop reads CAISESRERNIQYF. Written as DNA, the CDR3 is TGTGCCATCAGTGAGTCTAGGGAGCGGAACATTCAGTACTTC.